The subject of this entry is one T cell receptor beta chain. The sample originates from a study of blood T cell repertoires in COVID-19. Study-level information: Collection of acute and convalescent COVID-19 samples took place in the United States, Italy and Spain.

Assay: immunoSEQ multiplex PCR; the TCRdb copy retains only in-frame clones and omits some. The top ten hold over 7% of the sample, which has just over 85,000 clones, about 88% seen once. The CDR3 contains 15 residues. Germline CDR1 is SGHAT and CDR2 is FQNNGV. Losses at the gene ends were 4 bases for V and 0 bases for J; bases not matched to a gene: 0. The V call is TRBV11-2, the J call TRBJ2-1; 10 bases line up with TRBD1. The TCR originated in a man aged 50-59 years with acute or convalescent COVID-19. Sequencing was done on a sample of peripheral blood. The CDR3 protein is CASSWTGGSYNEQFF. Written as DNA, the CDR3 is TGTGCCAGCAGCTGGACAGGGGGCTCCTACAATGAGCAGTTCTTC.